The T cell receptor (beta chain) described here comes from a study of blood T cell repertoires in COVID-19. Deletions cut 0 bases from V and 2 bases from J, with 8 bases between. Per the germline V gene, CDR1 is SGHDT and CDR2 is YYEEEE. The CDR3 is 14 amino acids. Measured with immunoSEQ multiplex PCR; TCRdb has only the in-frame clones, and not every one. The sample has some 210,000 clones, roughly 81% seen once. The chain joins TRBV5-6 to TRBJ1-2; TRBD1 is a possible D gene (5 bases). The sample taken for sequencing was peripheral blood. This clonotype originated in a woman between 65 and 79 years old with active or convalescent COVID-19. CDR3 DNA sequence: TGTGCCAGCAGCTTGGTAGGACAAAACTATGGCTACACCTTC. It codes for CASSLVGQNYGYTF.